The next 8 T cell receptor beta chains were all read from a single sample in a study of cytotoxic CD8 clonotypes in ibrutinib-treated CLL. TCRdb's table, derived via immunoSEQ multiplex PCR, lists solely in-frame clones and lacks some. The table shows 300,000 to 350,000 clones, with about 80% occurring only once. The sequencing used PBMCs, collected before ibrutinib treatment. These receptors were taken from a human donor with chronic lymphocytic leukemia.

V usage is TRBV5-4 and J usage is TRBJ2-1; D unresolved. CDR3 length: 11 amino acids. Germline V gives CDR1 SGHNT, CDR2 YYREEE (reference sequence). V gave up 0 bases and J gave up 8 bases, with 3 bases separating them. CDR3 amino acids: CASSLEYEQFF. The CDR3, as DNA: TGTGCCAGCAGCTTGGAGTATGAGCAGTTCTTC.

The chain links TRBV2 to TRBJ2-7, with D unclear. The CDR3 contains 14 residues. V shed 3 bases and J shed 3 bases, with 12 bases lying between them. Per germline, CDR1 SNHLY and CDR2 FYNNEI. The CDR3 loop is CASSDRAGSYEQYF. In DNA, the CDR3 is TGTGCCAGCAGTGACCGGGCAGGCAGCTACGAGCAGTACTTC.

This rearrangement joins TRBV5-1 to TRBJ1-2; D possibly corresponds to TRBD1 (5 bases). Germline V gene data show CDR1 as SGHRS and CDR2 as YFSETQ. The CDR3 has 13 residues. V was shortened by 1 base and J by 4 bases, with 8 bases between the two germline ends. The CDR3 loop is CASSLTDSYGYTF. The CDR3 region has the DNA TGCGCCAGCAGCTTGACAGACAGCTATGGCTACACCTTC.

The chain joins TRBV5-6 to TRBJ2-7; 12 nucleotides align to TRBD2. V gave up 4 bases and J gave up 0 bases; unmatched junction bases: 8. Germline lookup yields CDR1 SGHDT and CDR2 YYEEEE. The CDR3 runs 17 residues. The CDR3 loop reads CASSEGTSGLSSYEQYF. DNA of the CDR3: TGTGCCAGCAGCGAAGGGACTAGCGGGTTAAGCTCCTACGAGCAGTACTTC.

V and J are TRBV7-8 and TRBJ2-7; D remains unclear. Germline V lookup: CDR1 SGHVS, CDR2 FQNEAQ. The V end was cut by 1 base, the J end by 5 bases, with 9 bases between. The CDR3 runs 13 residues. CDR3 coding DNA: TGTGCCAGCAGCTTAGTAGGGCTGGACGAGCAGTACTTC. Its protein is CASSLVGLDEQYF. The variable domain in full, with the rest retrieved from reference TRBV7-8 and TRBJ2-7, is GAGVSQSPRYKVAKRGQDVALRCDPISGHVSLFWYQQALGQGPEFLTYFQNEAQLDKSGLPSDRFFAERPEGSVSTLKIQRTQQEDSAVYLCASSLVGLDEQYFGPGTRLTVT.

The chain employs TRBV27 and TRBJ2-3, with 7 bases aligning to TRBD1. V lost 5 bases and J lost 3; bases outside the gene matches: 8. Germline lookup yields CDR1 MNHEY and CDR2 SMNVEV (reference sequence). CDR3 length: 15 amino acids. The CDR3, as DNA: TGTGCCAGCAGTATCATTCCACAGGGGACAGATACGCAGTATTTT. Its protein product is CASSIIPQGTDTQYF.

This clone was seen a few times. The V and J genes are TRBV5-1 and TRBJ2-7; D may be TRBD2 (6 bases). Germline loops: CDR1 SGHRS, CDR2 YFSETQ. Trimming stripped 3 bases from V and 5 bases from J, with 12 bases between. This CDR3 comprises 13 residues. The CDR3 sequence is CASSWGSGDEQYF. The DNA of the CDR3 is TGCGCCAGCAGCTGGGGTTCGGGGGACGAGCAGTACTTC.

The CDR3 loop reads CAWSVGSGSYEQYF. DNA of the CDR3: TGTGCCTGGAGTGTGGGGAGCGGGAGTTACGAGCAGTACTTC. The V gene is TRBV30, the J gene TRBJ2-7, with 8 bases matching TRBD2. Germline assignment: CDR1 GTSNPN and CDR2 SVGIG (reference sequence). V shed 0 bases and J 4 bases; nucleotides not matched to a gene: 5. This CDR3 has 14 amino acids.